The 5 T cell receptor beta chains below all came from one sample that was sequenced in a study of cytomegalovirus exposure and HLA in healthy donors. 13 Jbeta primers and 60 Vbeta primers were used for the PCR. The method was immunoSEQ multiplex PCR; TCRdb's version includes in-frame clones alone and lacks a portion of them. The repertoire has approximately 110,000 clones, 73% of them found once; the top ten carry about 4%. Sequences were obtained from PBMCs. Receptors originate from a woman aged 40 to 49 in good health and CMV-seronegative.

The CDR3: CASSPGQVNTGELFF. The CDR3 DNA is TGCGCCAGCAGCCCGGGACAAGTAAACACCGGGGAGCTGTTTTTT. V gene TRBV5-1 combines with J gene TRBJ2-2, with a possible D match to TRBD1 (6 bases). Trimming stripped 4 bases from V and 2 bases from J, with 12 bases between. The V gene's germline CDR1 is SGHRS and CDR2 YFSETQ. This CDR3 region has 15 residues.

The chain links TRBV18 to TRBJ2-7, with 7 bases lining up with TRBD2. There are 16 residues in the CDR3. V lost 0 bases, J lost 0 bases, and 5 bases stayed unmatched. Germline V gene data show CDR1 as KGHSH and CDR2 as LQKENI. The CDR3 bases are TGTGCCAGCTCACCACCCGGCAGACTAGCCTCCTACGAGCAGTACTTC. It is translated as CASSPPGRLASYEQYF.

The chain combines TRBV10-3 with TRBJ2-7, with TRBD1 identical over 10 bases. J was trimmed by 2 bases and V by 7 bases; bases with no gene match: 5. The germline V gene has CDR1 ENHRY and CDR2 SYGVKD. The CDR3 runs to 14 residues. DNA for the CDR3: TGTGCCATCACCCCGGACAGGGGGGCCTACGAGCAGTACTTC. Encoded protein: CAITPDRGAYEQYF.

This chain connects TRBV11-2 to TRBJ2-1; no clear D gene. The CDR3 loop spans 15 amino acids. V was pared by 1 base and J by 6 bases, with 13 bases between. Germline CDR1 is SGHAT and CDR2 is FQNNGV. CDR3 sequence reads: CASSLVGWSLNEQFF. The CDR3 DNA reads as TGTGCCAGCAGCTTAGTCGGTTGGAGCCTCAATGAGCAGTTCTTC.

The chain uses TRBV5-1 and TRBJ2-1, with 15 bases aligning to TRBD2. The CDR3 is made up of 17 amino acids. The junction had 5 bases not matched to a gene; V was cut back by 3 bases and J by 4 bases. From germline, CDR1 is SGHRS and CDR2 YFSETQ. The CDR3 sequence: CASSSGLAGGTYNEQFF. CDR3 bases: TGCGCCAGCAGCTCGGGACTAGCGGGGGGCACATACAATGAGCAGTTCTTC.